A selection of T cell receptor beta chains follows, all from one sample in a study of graft-versus-host responses after intestinal transplantation. These receptors are not linked to any known antigen. Clones were sequenced by immunoSEQ multiplex PCR, and TCRdb holds only the in-frame ones, with some missing. The table has under 150,000 clones, about 93% seen once. Specimen: unstimulated CD4+ T cells sorted from spleen or lymph node cells, collected before intestinal transplant. All receptors come from a human donor who received an intestinal transplant. The CDR3 runs from the conserved cysteine through the conserved F or W. Each record gives: CDR3 DNA, CDR3 protein, D gene, clone size, J gene, V gene. A D gene is named only where the DNA matches it firmly. Rows give clone size only sometimes, using once, few, many, or a class for an expanded clone.

cdr3_nt: TGCGCCAGCAGCATGACAGGGGCGAACACCGGGGAGCTGTTTTTT
cdr3_aa: CASSMTGANTGELFF
d_call: TRBD1
clone_size: .
j_call: TRBJ2-2
v_call: TRBV5-1

cdr3_nt: TGTGCCAGCAGTGATTCAGGGGGGGAGGAAGCTTTCTTT
cdr3_aa: CASSDSGGEEAFF
d_call: TRBD1
clone_size: .
j_call: TRBJ1-1
v_call: TRBV25-1

cdr3_nt: TGTGCCAGCAGTTACTCCCGGGCCACGGTTGGAGAGCAGTTCTTC
cdr3_aa: CASSYSRATVGEQFF
d_call: .
clone_size: once
j_call: TRBJ2-1
v_call: TRBV6-5

cdr3_nt: TGCGCCAGCAGCCAACCTAGCGGGGTCCAAGAGACCCAGTACTTC
cdr3_aa: CASSQPSGVQETQYF
d_call: TRBD2
clone_size: .
j_call: TRBJ2-5
v_call: TRBV4-1

cdr3_nt: TGTGCCAGCTCACCAGGGACTAGCCTTAATGAGCAGTTCTTC
cdr3_aa: CASSPGTSLNEQFF
d_call: TRBD2
clone_size: .
j_call: TRBJ2-1
v_call: TRBV18

cdr3_nt: TGTGCCAGCAGCGAAGGGACAGCTGGAAACACCATATATTTT
cdr3_aa: CASSEGTAGNTIYF
d_call: TRBD1
clone_size: .
j_call: TRBJ1-3
v_call: TRBV9

cdr3_nt: TGTGCCAGCAGTTTTGGGACAGACTACACCGGGGAGCTGTTTTTT
cdr3_aa: CASSFGTDYTGELFF
d_call: TRBD1
clone_size: .
j_call: TRBJ2-2
v_call: TRBV28

cdr3_nt: TGCGCCAGCAGCGGTCAGGGGGCTCAGGAAGAAAAACTGTTTTTT
cdr3_aa: CASSGQGAQEEKLFF
d_call: TRBD1
clone_size: .
j_call: TRBJ1-4
v_call: TRBV5-1

cdr3_nt: TGTGCCAGCAGCTTAGCGGCGGGAGGCCCCGGGACCCAGTACTTC
cdr3_aa: CASSLAAGGPGTQYF
d_call: TRBD2
clone_size: .
j_call: TRBJ2-5
v_call: TRBV7-6

cdr3_nt: TGCGCCAGCAGCTTGGTAGGGGGGTCGTACAATGAGCAGTTCTTC
cdr3_aa: CASSLVGGSYNEQFF
d_call: .
clone_size: .
j_call: TRBJ2-1
v_call: TRBV5-1

cdr3_nt: TGTGCCAGCTCACCAGGGTTGGACAATGAGCAGTTCTTC
cdr3_aa: CASSPGLDNEQFF
d_call: .
clone_size: .
j_call: TRBJ2-1
v_call: TRBV18

cdr3_nt: TGCAGTGCCAATTATATCTTGTTACAGTACTTC
cdr3_aa: CSANYILLQYF
d_call: .
clone_size: .
j_call: TRBJ2-7
v_call: TRBV20-1

cdr3_nt: TGTGCCAGCAGCCCCCCGGGAGGGGCGTTATACGAGCAGTACTTC
cdr3_aa: CASSPPGGALYEQYF
d_call: TRBD2
clone_size: .
j_call: TRBJ2-7
v_call: TRBV9

cdr3_nt: TGTGCCAGTAGTATGGTACCCCTAGCGCGAACCGGGGAGCTGTTTTTT
cdr3_aa: CASSMVPLARTGELFF
d_call: .
clone_size: .
j_call: TRBJ2-2
v_call: TRBV19

cdr3_nt: TGTGCCAGCAGCTCCGACGGATATAGCAATCAGCCCCAGCATTTT
cdr3_aa: CASSSDGYSNQPQHF
d_call: .
clone_size: .
j_call: TRBJ1-5
v_call: TRBV7-2

cdr3_nt: TGCGCCAGCAGCTTACGGAGGGATGTTAATGAAAAACTGTTTTTT
cdr3_aa: CASSLRRDVNEKLFF
d_call: .
clone_size: .
j_call: TRBJ1-4
v_call: TRBV5-1

cdr3_nt: TGTGCCAGCAGTCCTCCACCGGGCTATGGCTACACCTTC
cdr3_aa: CASSPPPGYGYTF
d_call: .
clone_size: .
j_call: TRBJ1-2
v_call: TRBV6-5

cdr3_nt: TGCGCCAGCAGCTTTCCTGGGGCCAGCTCCTACGAGCAGTACTTC
cdr3_aa: CASSFPGASSYEQYF
d_call: .
clone_size: once
j_call: TRBJ2-7
v_call: TRBV5-1

cdr3_nt: TGTGCCAGCAGCTTAAACCCGACCAAGGGTGGCGAGCAGTACTTC
cdr3_aa: CASSLNPTKGGEQYF
d_call: .
clone_size: .
j_call: TRBJ2-7
v_call: TRBV7-3

cdr3_nt: TGTGCCAGCAGTGTCATACAGGTTACCAGCTCCTACAATGAGCAGTTCTTC
cdr3_aa: CASSVIQVTSSYNEQFF
d_call: .
clone_size: .
j_call: TRBJ2-1
v_call: TRBV27

cdr3_nt: TGCGCCAGCAGACAAGTCTCTGGTGGAACTGAAGCTTTCTTT
cdr3_aa: CASRQVSGGTEAFF
d_call: .
clone_size: .
j_call: TRBJ1-1
v_call: TRBV5-1

cdr3_nt: TGTGCCAGCAGCCCCCATCCCGGGACTAGTCTTAATGAGCAGTTCTTC
cdr3_aa: CASSPHPGTSLNEQFF
d_call: TRBD2
clone_size: .
j_call: TRBJ2-1
v_call: TRBV7-9

cdr3_nt: TGCGCCAGCAGCCAAGGAAGACAGGGGGCAATAAACGAGCAGTACTTC
cdr3_aa: CASSQGRQGAINEQYF
d_call: TRBD1
clone_size: .
j_call: TRBJ2-7
v_call: TRBV4-1

cdr3_nt: TGTGCCTGGGGGGTGGGACGCTATGGCTACACCTTC
cdr3_aa: CAWGVGRYGYTF
d_call: .
clone_size: .
j_call: TRBJ1-2
v_call: TRBV30

cdr3_nt: TGTGCCAGCAGCTCCAGCGGGAGCCAGGGGTACGAGCAGTACTTC
cdr3_aa: CASSSSGSQGYEQYF
d_call: TRBD2
clone_size: .
j_call: TRBJ2-7
v_call: TRBV6-5

cdr3_nt: TGTGCCAGCAGCCCAGGGGGCAGCTCCTACAATGAGCAGTTCTTC
cdr3_aa: CASSPGGSSYNEQFF
d_call: TRBD1
clone_size: .
j_call: TRBJ2-1
v_call: TRBV7-9

cdr3_nt: TGCGCCAGCAGTGAGATATCAGGGAGGGTCTACGAGCAGTACTTC
cdr3_aa: CASSEISGRVYEQYF
d_call: TRBD2
clone_size: .
j_call: TRBJ2-7
v_call: TRBV10-2

cdr3_nt: TGTGCCAGCGGCCTCCGGCCAAACAATGAGCAGTTCTTC
cdr3_aa: CASGLRPNNEQFF
d_call: .
clone_size: .
j_call: TRBJ2-1
v_call: TRBV6-6

cdr3_nt: TGTGCCAGCAGCACCTCCAAACCCGGGGAGCTGTTTTTT
cdr3_aa: CASSTSKPGELFF
d_call: .
clone_size: .
j_call: TRBJ2-2
v_call: TRBV7-9

cdr3_nt: TGTGCCAGCAGCTTCGAGACTAGCGGATACAATGAGCAGTTCTTC
cdr3_aa: CASSFETSGYNEQFF
d_call: TRBD2
clone_size: once
j_call: TRBJ2-1
v_call: TRBV7-9

cdr3_nt: TGTGCCAGCAGTATTGATCGCCAAGAGACCCAGTACTTC
cdr3_aa: CASSIDRQETQYF
d_call: .
clone_size: .
j_call: TRBJ2-5
v_call: TRBV7-8

cdr3_nt: TGTGCCAGCAGTTTGTCTAGCGGGAGCTATAGTCGTGAGACCCAGTACTTC
cdr3_aa: CASSLSSGSYSRETQYF
d_call: TRBD2
clone_size: .
j_call: TRBJ2-5
v_call: TRBV28

cdr3_nt: TGCGCCAGCAGCTTAAGGGGAACCTACAATGAGCAGTTCTTC
cdr3_aa: CASSLRGTYNEQFF
d_call: .
clone_size: .
j_call: TRBJ2-1
v_call: TRBV5-1

cdr3_nt: TGTGCCAGTAGTATGTTACAGGGGGTCAATCAGCCCCAGCATTTT
cdr3_aa: CASSMLQGVNQPQHF
d_call: TRBD1
clone_size: .
j_call: TRBJ1-5
v_call: TRBV19

cdr3_nt: TGTGCCAGCAGCCTGTCCTTAGCGGGAGAACGTACCGGGGAGCTGTTTTTT
cdr3_aa: CASSLSLAGERTGELFF
d_call: TRBD2
clone_size: .
j_call: TRBJ2-2
v_call: TRBV7-9

cdr3_nt: TGTGCCACCGGGGGGCGGGAGGACTCCTACAATGAGCAGTTCTTC
cdr3_aa: CATGGREDSYNEQFF
d_call: TRBD2
clone_size: .
j_call: TRBJ2-1
v_call: TRBV10-3

cdr3_nt: TGTGCCAGCCTAGGCAGAGGAGAGACCCAGTACTTC
cdr3_aa: CASLGRGETQYF
d_call: .
clone_size: .
j_call: TRBJ2-5
v_call: TRBV18

cdr3_nt: TGTGCCAGCAGCGCAACCCCAGGGACAGGGGGCGAAAACTCAAACTATGGCTACACCTTC
cdr3_aa: CASSATPGTGGENSNYGYTF
d_call: TRBD1
clone_size: .
j_call: TRBJ1-2
v_call: TRBV9

cdr3_nt: TGTGCCAGCAGTGGAGGGGGGACCAAAAACATTCAGTACTTC
cdr3_aa: CASSGGGTKNIQYF
d_call: .
clone_size: .
j_call: TRBJ2-4
v_call: TRBV6-1

cdr3_nt: TGTGCCAGTGAAAAGAGGGGACAAGAGACCCAGTACTTC
cdr3_aa: CASEKRGQETQYF
d_call: .
clone_size: .
j_call: TRBJ2-5
v_call: TRBV6-1

cdr3_nt: TGCGCCAGCAGCTTGGGTGAGCGCCAAGAGACCCAGTACTTC
cdr3_aa: CASSLGERQETQYF
d_call: .
clone_size: .
j_call: TRBJ2-5
v_call: TRBV5-1

cdr3_nt: TGTGCCAGTAGTACCCGGATTTCCCCTGGTGGATTCTACGAGCAGTACTTC
cdr3_aa: CASSTRISPGGFYEQYF
d_call: .
clone_size: few
j_call: TRBJ2-7
v_call: TRBV19

cdr3_nt: TGTGCCTGGAGAAGGACAGGGCAAACTTCAGTTGGCTACACCTTC
cdr3_aa: CAWRRTGQTSVGYTF
d_call: TRBD1
clone_size: .
j_call: TRBJ1-2
v_call: TRBV30

cdr3_nt: TGTGCCAGCAGTCCCCGAACGGGACTGGGATACGAGCAGTACTTC
cdr3_aa: CASSPRTGLGYEQYF
d_call: .
clone_size: .
j_call: TRBJ2-7
v_call: TRBV27

cdr3_nt: TGTGCCAGCACTCCGGAGCTCAACAGCCGGGACGAGCAGTACTTC
cdr3_aa: CASTPELNSRDEQYF
d_call: .
clone_size: .
j_call: TRBJ2-7
v_call: TRBV2